Each of the 19 T cell receptor beta chains below was sequenced from the same sample in a study of blood T cell repertoires in COVID-19. Repertoires were generated with immunoSEQ multiplex PCR, while TCRdb's copy carries only in-frame clones and drops some. The repertoire holds about 250,000 clones, with around 86% as singletons. Sequenced: PBMCs or T cells enriched from blood (not recorded which). All receptors derive from a man aged 35-49 years who had recovered from COVID-19.

The rearrangement links TRBV15 to TRBJ1-2; 8 bases match TRBD1. The CDR3 covers 13 residues. The junction had 2 bases not matched to a gene; V was cut back by 4 bases and J by 4 bases. Per germline, CDR1 LNHNV and CDR2 YYDKDF (reference sequence). The CDR3 bases are TGTGCCACCAGCAAACAGGGGGGCTATGGCTACACCTTC. This encodes CATSKQGGYGYTF.

The sample holds many counts of this clone. The chain employs TRBV6-2 or TRBV6-3 and TRBJ2-7, with TRBD2 identical over 12 bases. V shed 2 bases and J 5 bases; nucleotides not matched to a gene: 10. The CDR3 length is 17 residues. The germline gives CDR1 MNHEY, CDR2 SVGEGT. CDR3 DNA: TGTGCCAGCAGTTACCGACTAGCGGGGGCTGGCGGCAACGAGCAGTACTTC. It encodes CASSYRLAGAGGNEQYF.

This chain's CDR3 is CAWSWDRADGYTF. The DNA for the CDR3 is TGTGCCTGGAGTTGGGACAGGGCGGATGGCTACACCTTC. The chain combines TRBV30 with TRBJ1-2, with 9 bases aligning to TRBD1. V gave up 2 bases and J gave up 6 bases; unmatched junction bases: 4. Per the germline V gene, CDR1 is GTSNPN and CDR2 is SVGIG (reference sequence). This CDR3 is 13 amino acids long.

V gene TRBV7-2 combines with J gene TRBJ1-6; D possibly corresponds to TRBD1 (6 bases). V lost 5 bases and J 0 bases, leaving 14 bases between the germline ends. This CDR3 comprises 17 residues. Germline CDR1 is SGHTA and CDR2 is FQGNSA. CDR3 region: CASSKDRPSSYNSPLHF. The CDR3 bases are TGTGCCAGCAGCAAAGACAGGCCGAGCTCCTATAATTCACCCCTCCACTTT.

V and J are TRBV18 and TRBJ1-1; D ambiguous. The V end was cut by 0 bases, the J end by 3 bases, with 11 bases between. The CDR3 runs to 15 residues. Germline loops: CDR1 KGHSH, CDR2 LQKENI. CDR3 nucleotide sequence: TGTGCCAGCTCACCACCAACGGTGAGGGACACTGAAGCTTTCTTT. Amino acids: CASSPPTVRDTEAFF.

V and J are TRBV30 and TRBJ2-7, with TRBD2 matching 15 bases. The germline CDR1 and CDR2 sequences are GTSNPN and SVGIG (reference sequence). V shed 3 bases, J shed 10 bases, and the junction held 10 bases outside the gene matches. The CDR3 has 15 amino acids. CDR3 sequence (DNA): TGTGCCTGGAGCGCGGGACTAGCGGGAGGTCGGTACCAGTACTTC. Protein sequence: CAWSAGLAGGRYQYF.

This sequence joins TRBV7-9 and TRBJ1-2; possible D gene TRBD1, 6 bases. Trimming pared 6 bases from V and 8 bases from J, leaving 19 bases between. Germline-derived CDR1 and CDR2 are SEHNR and FQNEAQ (reference sequence). The CDR3 sequence is 14 residues long. CDR3 nucleotide sequence: TGTGCCAGCAGTAAAGGGGGAAGGTCTGTCGGCTACACCTTC. This encodes CASSKGGRSVGYTF.

This clone came up a few times. The CDR3 sequence is CASSNQGGNYGYTF. Here the CDR3 DNA reads TGCGCCAGCAGCAACCAGGGAGGTAACTATGGCTACACCTTC. The chain is built from TRBV4-3 and TRBJ1-2; possibly TRBD1 for D (5 bases). This CDR3 has 14 amino acids. The V and J ends lost 5 bases and 1 base respectively, with 11 bases between them. The germline V gene has CDR1 LGHNA and CDR2 YSLEER.

The rearrangement links TRBV7-2 to TRBJ1-2; no clear D. Trimming took off 5 bases at V and 7 bases at J, with 11 bases between the two ends. CDR3 size: 12 residues. CDR1 and CDR2 (germline): SGHTA, FQGNSA. The CDR3 nucleotides are TGTGCCAGCAGCCATAGTCAGGCTGGCTACACCTTC. Protein sequence: CASSHSQAGYTF.

The chain has TRBV3-1 (or the pseudogene TRBV3-2) and TRBJ1-5, with TRBD1 matching over 12 bases. Germline V gene sequence: CDR1 LGHDT, CDR2 YNNKEL (reference sequence). V gave up 1 base and J gave up 7 bases; unmatched junction bases: 5. CDR3 length: 16 amino acids. CDR3 bases: TGTGCCAGCAGCCAAGCGGGACAGGGGGCCGGCCAGCCCCAGCATTTT. Its protein is CASSQAGQGAGQPQHF.

The chain links TRBV27 to TRBJ1-5; 8 bases agree with TRBD1. The CDR3 sequence is 14 residues long. Per germline, CDR1 MNHEY and CDR2 SMNVEV (reference sequence). The V and J ends lost 8 bases and 3 bases, in that order; junction bases with no gene match: 6. As DNA, the CDR3 is TGTGCCAGCGCACCGGGACAGGACAATCAGCCCCAGCATTTT. Its protein is CASAPGQDNQPQHF.

This chain links TRBV27 with TRBJ1-2, with TRBD1 matching 8 bases. J was trimmed by 4 bases and V by 5 bases; bases with no gene match: 6. The germline gives CDR1 MNHEY, CDR2 SMNVEV (reference sequence). This CDR3 contains 14 residues. The CDR3 loop reads CASSTGGVGYGYTF. The CDR3 DNA is TGTGCCAGCAGTACAGGGGGGGTTGGCTATGGCTACACCTTC.

This clone was observed a handful of times. J is TRBJ2-5 and V is TRBV7-9, with 7 bases aligning to TRBD1. The CDR3 is made up of 15 amino acids. Germline values: CDR1 SEHNR, CDR2 FQNEAQ (reference sequence). V was clipped by 4 bases and J by 2 bases; unmatched bases: 7. The CDR3 reads CASSSRKDRQETQYF. CDR3 DNA: TGTGCCAGCAGCTCTAGGAAGGACAGGCAAGAGACCCAGTACTTC. Complete variable domain (other parts from reference TRBV7-9 and TRBJ2-5): DTGVSQNPRHKITKRGQNVTFRCDPISEHNRLYWYRQTLGQGPEFLTYFQNEAQLEKSRLLSDRFSAERPKGSFSTLEIQRTEQGDSAMYLCASSSRKDRQETQYFGPGTRLLVL.

The chain couples TRBV30 to TRBJ1-1; 7 nucleotides match TRBD1. V lost 3 bases to trimming and J lost 6 bases; unmatched junction nucleotides: 10. Per germline, CDR1 GTSNPN and CDR2 SVGIG (reference sequence). This CDR3 spans 14 amino acids. CDR3 sequence reads: CAWSGRQGIAEAFF. CDR3 DNA sequence: TGTGCCTGGAGCGGAAGACAGGGCATCGCTGAAGCTTTCTTT.

This rearrangement joins TRBV11-2 to TRBJ1-2; 9 bases align to TRBD1. The germline CDR1 and CDR2 sequences are SGHAT and FQNNGV. The CDR3 has 15 residues. The V segment lost 4 bases and the J segment 2 bases; nucleotides outside the gene matches: 5. CDR3 protein: CASSSPDRGNYGYTF. DNA for the CDR3: TGTGCCAGCAGCTCTCCGGACAGGGGAAACTATGGCTACACCTTC.

This clone was counted many times. This chain joins TRBV28 and TRBJ1-5; 9 bases map to TRBD1. This CDR3 has 15 residues. In germline, CDR1 is MDHEN, CDR2 SYDVKM. The ends lost 5 bases at V and 6 bases at J; junction bases unmatched: 8. In nucleotides, the CDR3 is TGTGCCAGCAGTCCAGGGGACAGGGACACTCAGCCCCAGCATTTT. Translating gives CASSPGDRDTQPQHF.

The chain combines TRBV7-9 with TRBJ2-7, with a possible D match to TRBD1 (6 bases). Germline V lookup: CDR1 SEHNR, CDR2 FQNEAQ (reference sequence). CDR3 length equals 14 residues. Trimming removed 2 bases at V and 3 bases at J, with 11 bases between. The CDR3 DNA reads as TGTGCCAGCAGCTTATCAGGGGTTAACTACGAGCAGTACTTC. It codes for CASSLSGVNYEQYF.

The V call is TRBV5-1, the J call TRBJ1-1; TRBD1 aligns across 9 bases. V lost 5 bases, J lost 0 bases, and 17 bases stayed unmatched. This CDR3 has 19 amino acids. CDR1 SGHRS and CDR2 YFSETQ come from the germline V gene. The CDR3 reads CASSPMTGGLSGMNTEAFF. DNA for the CDR3: TGCGCCAGCAGTCCCATGACAGGGGGACTAAGTGGTATGAACACTGAAGCTTTCTTT.

The rearrangement joins TRBV5-8 to TRBJ1-1, with 7 bases lining up with TRBD1. Germline V lookup: CDR1 SGHTS, CDR2 YDEGEE. The CDR3 contains 14 residues. The V segment lost 4 bases and the J segment 1 base; nucleotides outside the gene matches: 4. CDR3 amino acids: CASSPGGKNTEAFF. CDR3 coding DNA: TGTGCCAGCAGCCCAGGGGGTAAGAACACTGAAGCTTTCTTT.